The 18 T cell receptor beta chains reported below all come from one sample, sequenced in a study of cytomegalovirus exposure and HLA in healthy donors. PCR employed 60 Vbeta and 13 Jbeta primers. Method: immunoSEQ multiplex PCR; TCRdb's copy keeps in-frame clones and lacks some. The sample data list over 100,000 clones. The sample comprised PBMCs. The source is a middle-aged woman in good health and CMV-seropositive.

The CDR3 sequence is CASTPGALGSTGELFF. The CDR3, as DNA: TGTGCCAGTACTCCCGGGGCGCTCGGGAGCACCGGGGAGCTGTTTTTT. This chain uses TRBV19 with TRBJ2-2, with a tentative D call TRBD2 (6 bases). This CDR3 is 16 amino acids long. The V and J ends lost 7 bases and 4 bases respectively, with 19 bases between them. Germline V gives CDR1 LNHDA, CDR2 SQIVND (reference sequence).

V is TRBV9 and J is TRBJ2-2, with 8 bases matching TRBD2. The V gene end was trimmed by 6 bases and the J gene end by 7 bases; junction bases not matched to a gene: 5. The CDR3 covers 13 residues. Germline-derived CDR1 and CDR2 are SGDLS and YYNGEE. The CDR3 loop is CASTGGVDGELFF. The CDR3 DNA reads TGTGCCAGCACGGGAGGGGTTGACGGGGAGCTGTTTTTT.

The chain is built from TRBV7-2 and TRBJ2-1; possible D gene TRBD1, 5 bases. Trimming left V 0 bases short and J 9 bases short, with 12 bases between. In germline, CDR1 is SGHTA, CDR2 FQGNSA. The CDR3 is made up of 14 amino acids. The CDR3, as DNA: TGTGCCAGCAGCTTAGCCCCTAAGGGGCCTGAGCAGTTCTTC. This codes for CASSLAPKGPEQFF.

As regards this clone: The sample has other DNA sequences that encode this CDR3 too. V and J are TRBV19 and TRBJ1-1; D is unresolved. Germline assignment: CDR1 LNHDA and CDR2 SQIVND (reference sequence). CDR3 length: 15 amino acids. Trimming left V 3 bases short and J 0 bases short, with 11 bases between. The CDR3 DNA reads TGTGCCAGTAGTATTGATGCGGGAATGAACACTGAAGCTTTCTTT. This translates into CASSIDAGMNTEAFF.

The chain has TRBV7-2 and TRBJ2-1; 7 bases map to TRBD2. The CDR3 runs 17 residues. Trimming at V came to 1 base and at J to 6 bases, leaving 12 bases not matched to a gene. Looked up from germline, CDR1 is SGHTA and CDR2 is FQGNSA. The CDR3 coding sequence is TGTGCCAGCAGCTTAGACCGACTAGCTCGATTTCGCAATGAGCAGTTCTTC. It encodes CASSLDRLARFRNEQFF.

This rearrangement joins TRBV27 to TRBJ1-1; TRBD1 aligns across 9 bases. Germline assignment: CDR1 MNHEY and CDR2 SMNVEV (reference sequence). The junction had 11 bases not matched to a gene; V was cut back by 8 bases and J by 10 bases. CDR3 length: 13 residues. CDR3 DNA sequence: TGTGCCAGCCACGGGACAGGGTATAGTGGAGCTTTCTTT. Protein product: CASHGTGYSGAFF.

The chain carries TRBV25-1 and TRBJ2-1; 7 bases are a match to TRBD2. The CDR3 has 18 amino acids. After removal of 3 bases from V and 7 bases from J, the junction contained 18 bases not matched to a gene. Germline assignment: CDR1 MGHDK and CDR2 SYGVNS. CDR3 sequence: CASSEEGTPGGRGNEQFF. CDR3 bases: TGTGCCAGCAGTGAGGAAGGGACCCCGGGCGGGAGAGGGAATGAGCAGTTCTTC.

The chain combines TRBV5-1 with TRBJ2-7, with 7 bases that match TRBD2. This CDR3 is 18 amino acids long. The germline V gene encodes CDR1 SGHRS and CDR2 YFSETQ. Trimming at V came to 5 bases and at J to 2 bases, leaving 19 bases not matched to a gene. CDR3 nucleotides: TGCGCCAGCAGTTGGGACGCTAGCGGTTTAAGTTCGACCTACGAGCAGTACTTC. Translated: CASSWDASGLSSTYEQYF.

The chain combines TRBV5-4 with TRBJ2-7; 13 bases map to TRBD2. The CDR3 is 16 residues long. Germline V CDR1 and CDR2: SGHNT, YYREEE (reference sequence). J gave up 3 bases and V 0 bases, and 3 bases lay outside the gene matches. The CDR3 nucleotides read TGTGCCAGCAGCTTGGAAGGACTAGCGGGGGTCTACGAGCAGTACTTC. Protein sequence: CASSLEGLAGVYEQYF.

This sequence joins TRBV9 and TRBJ1-2; D possibly corresponds to TRBD1 (6 bases). Trimming left V 4 bases short and J 2 bases short, with 12 bases between. The CDR3 consists of 14 residues. The germline gives CDR1 SGDLS, CDR2 YYNGEE. CDR3 residues: CASSLRDINYGYTF. CDR3 bases: TGTGCCAGCAGCCTTCGGGACATCAACTATGGCTACACCTTC.

The chain uses TRBV6-6 and TRBJ2-5; D gene uncertain. V was cut by 10 bases and J by 5 bases, with 17 bases left in between. The CDR3 extends over 13 amino acids. From germline, CDR1 is MNHNY and CDR2 SVGAGI (reference sequence). The CDR3 loop reads CATQEGFGETQYF. The CDR3 bases are TGTGCCACCCAGGAAGGTTTTGGGGAGACCCAGTACTTC.

The chain has TRBV7-8 and TRBJ2-7, with 8 bases aligning to TRBD2. The germline CDR1 and CDR2 sequences are SGHVS and FQNEAQ. Trimming took 5 bases from V and 4 from J; bases not matched to a gene: 7. This CDR3 is 14 amino acids long. CDR3 protein: CASSLSGEGYEQYF. Written as DNA, the CDR3 is TGTGCCAGCAGCCTTAGCGGGGAGGGATACGAGCAGTACTTC.

The chain carries TRBV6-1 and TRBJ2-5; no clear D. This CDR3 region has 11 residues. V was clipped by 5 bases and J by 2 bases, with 3 bases between them. In germline, CDR1 is MNHNS, CDR2 SASEGT. The CDR3 DNA is TGTGCCAGCAGTCCACAAGAGACCCAGTACTTC. Amino acid sequence: CASSPQETQYF.

The chain recombines TRBV11-2 with TRBJ2-5, with 11 bases aligning to TRBD1. The last part of the DNA fits TRBJ2-7 better; the J call may be wrong. Per germline, CDR1 SGHAT and CDR2 FQNNGV. The CDR3 has 13 residues. CDR3 protein: CATQGQGAYEQYF. The CDR3 nucleotides read TGTGCCACCCAAGGACAGGGGGCTTACGAGCAGTACTTC.

The chain combines TRBV7-2 with TRBJ2-7, with 7 positions matching TRBD1. This CDR3 spans 15 amino acids. CDR1 is SGHTA and CDR2 is FQGNSA in the germline V gene. V lost 5 bases, J lost 0 bases, and 7 bases stayed unmatched. DNA for the CDR3: TGTGCCAGCAGCGTGGCACAGGGGAACTCCTACGAGCAGTACTTC. It codes for CASSVAQGNSYEQYF.

The rearrangement joins TRBV6-5 to TRBJ2-1; unclear D gene. Germline V CDR1 and CDR2: MNHEY, SVGAGI. Trimming cost V 2 bases and J 6 bases, with 14 bases left between them. This CDR3 region has 15 residues. CDR3 sequence (DNA): TGTGCCAGCAGTTACCCCTCCTCTCCCCTCAATGAGCAGTTCTTC. The encoded protein is CASSYPSSPLNEQFF.

The CDR3 reads CATSALDRAVAEKLFF. The CDR3 nucleotides read TGTGCCACCAGCGCCCTGGACAGGGCGGTAGCTGAAAAACTGTTTTTT. This rearrangement joins TRBV15 to TRBJ1-4; 8 bases line up with TRBD1. The V gene's germline CDR1 is LNHNV and CDR2 YYDKDF (reference sequence). The CDR3 length is 16 residues. V shed 5 bases, J shed 7 bases, and the junction held 12 bases outside the gene matches.

This chain uses TRBV28 with TRBJ1-3, with 7 bases identical to TRBD1. The CDR3 is made up of 17 amino acids. Germline assignment: CDR1 MDHEN and CDR2 SYDVKM. The junction had 13 bases not matched to a gene; V was cut back by 8 bases and J by 0 bases. The DNA for the CDR3 is TGTGCCAGCCTCTCTAGAGGGGGCCGCGACTCTGGAAACACCATATATTTT. Translating gives CASLSRGGRDSGNTIYF.